The rows below give T cell receptor beta chains drawn from one sample of a study of PD-1 blockade in mismatch repair-deficient tumors. The data were produced by immunoSEQ multiplex PCR, yet TCRdb's version contains in-frame clones alone and is incomplete. The sample consists of around 120,000 clones, 85% to 90% of them appearing once. Sequenced here: peripheral blood, sampled 44 weeks after starting pembrolizumab. The receptors here all came from an adult with mismatch repair-deficient cancer. Both conserved end residues are part of each CDR3. The order of the fields is D gene, J gene, V gene, CDR3 protein. D genes are given only for firm matches.

D gene: -
J gene: TRBJ2-2
V gene: TRBV6-6
CDR3 protein: CASSLEGREELFF

D gene: -
J gene: TRBJ1-3
V gene: TRBV11-2
CDR3 protein: CASSLAPFSGNTIYF

D gene: TRBD1
J gene: TRBJ2-5
V gene: TRBV23-1
CDR3 protein: CASSQLDRDRAFQETQYF

D gene: TRBD1
J gene: TRBJ2-5
V gene: TRBV4-1
CDR3 protein: CASSYTRTGEETQYF

D gene: -
J gene: TRBJ1-5
V gene: TRBV28
CDR3 protein: CASSLPLGSNQPQHF

D gene: -
J gene: TRBJ2-7
V gene: TRBV27
CDR3 protein: CASSSYRGRGTYEQYF

D gene: TRBD1
J gene: TRBJ2-5
V gene: TRBV11-2
CDR3 protein: CASSKRTGEETQYF

D gene: -
J gene: TRBJ2-1
V gene: TRBV29-1
CDR3 protein: CSVHSRSSYNEQFF

D gene: -
J gene: TRBJ2-7
V gene: TRBV5-1
CDR3 protein: CASSLYQGNEQYF

D gene: -
J gene: TRBJ1-1
V gene: TRBV5-4
CDR3 protein: CASSQGLSNTEAFF

D gene: -
J gene: TRBJ2-3
V gene: TRBV7-9
CDR3 protein: CASSAEDRGGGGLNTQYF

D gene: -
J gene: TRBJ2-1
V gene: TRBV30
CDR3 protein: CAWSVEPFKDNEQFF

D gene: -
J gene: TRBJ2-1
V gene: TRBV7-2
CDR3 protein: CASSYSLSAPANGGEQFF

D gene: -
J gene: TRBJ2-1
V gene: TRBV7-9
CDR3 protein: CASSFLDEQFF

D gene: -
J gene: TRBJ2-7
V gene: TRBV7-6
CDR3 protein: CASSPMISGTYEQYF

D gene: -
J gene: TRBJ1-1
V gene: TRBV7-8
CDR3 protein: CASSSPKGHLNTEAFF

D gene: -
J gene: TRBJ2-3
V gene: TRBV7-9
CDR3 protein: CASSQEGSGSTDTQYF

D gene: -
J gene: TRBJ2-7
V gene: TRBV11-2
CDR3 protein: CASSLGNRVLYEQYF

D gene: TRBD1
J gene: TRBJ2-7
V gene: TRBV11-2
CDR3 protein: CASSLNLGTGAVYEQYF

D gene: TRBD1
J gene: TRBJ1-5
V gene: TRBV19
CDR3 protein: CASTPDRGYNQPQHF

D gene: -
J gene: TRBJ2-3
V gene: TRBV30
CDR3 protein: CAWSRSTDTQYF

D gene: TRBD1
J gene: TRBJ2-5
V gene: TRBV27
CDR3 protein: CASSLGQGEGETQYF

D gene: TRBD1
J gene: TRBJ2-7
V gene: TRBV5-1
CDR3 protein: CASSTGTAVGYEQYF

D gene: TRBD1
J gene: TRBJ2-5
V gene: TRBV4-3
CDR3 protein: CASSPGQGEVETQYF

D gene: -
J gene: TRBJ1-4
V gene: TRBV18
CDR3 protein: CASSPRRANEKLFF